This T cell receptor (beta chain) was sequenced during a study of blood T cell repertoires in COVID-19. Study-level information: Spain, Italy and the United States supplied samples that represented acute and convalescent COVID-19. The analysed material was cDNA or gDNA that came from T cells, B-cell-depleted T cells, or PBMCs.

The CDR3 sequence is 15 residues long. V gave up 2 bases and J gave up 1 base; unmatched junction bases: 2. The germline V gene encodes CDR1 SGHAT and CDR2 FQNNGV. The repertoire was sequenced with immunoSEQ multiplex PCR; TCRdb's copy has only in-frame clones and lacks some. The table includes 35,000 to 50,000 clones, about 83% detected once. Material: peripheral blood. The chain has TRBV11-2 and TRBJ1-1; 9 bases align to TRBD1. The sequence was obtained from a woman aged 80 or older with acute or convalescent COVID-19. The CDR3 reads CASSLRTGANTEAFF. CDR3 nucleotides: TGTGCCAGCAGCTTAAGGACAGGGGCGAACACTGAAGCTTTCTTT.